The 31 T cell receptor beta chains below come from one sample, sequenced in a study of blood T cell repertoires in COVID-19. Repertoires were generated with immunoSEQ multiplex PCR, while TCRdb's copy carries only in-frame clones and drops some. The sample lists around 110,000 clones; approximately 88% were seen once. Sequenced: peripheral blood. Receptor source: a woman between 65 and 79 years old with acute or convalescent COVID-19.

The V and J genes are TRBV19 and TRBJ2-1, with TRBD2 matching 11 bases. With 5 bases clipped from V and 5 bases from J, the junction kept 5 bases outside the gene matches. The CDR3 spans 15 residues. Per germline, CDR1 LNHDA and CDR2 SQIVND (reference sequence). The CDR3 protein is CASSPPGLADNEQFF. CDR3 nucleotides: TGTGCCAGTAGTCCCCCGGGACTAGCGGACAATGAGCAGTTCTTC.

The chain has TRBV30 and TRBJ1-1, with a possible D match to TRBD1 (5 bases). Trimming took 0 bases from V and 7 from J, leaving 9 bases between them. The CDR3 runs 12 residues. From germline, CDR1 is GTSNPN and CDR2 SVGIG (reference sequence). The CDR3 reads CAWSVQGGEAFF. CDR3 nucleotides: TGTGCCTGGAGTGTTCAGGGCGGTGAAGCTTTCTTT.

This clone came up once. The rearrangement uses TRBV5-1 and TRBJ2-2, with 10 nucleotides matching TRBD2. This CDR3 is built from 15 residues. Unmatched junction bases numbered 2, after V lost 0 bases and J lost 6 bases. CDR1 is SGHRS, CDR2 YFSETQ, per germline. The CDR3 bases are TGCGCCAGCAGCTTGGGACTAGCGGGTTCCGGGGAGCTGTTTTTT. Its translation is CASSLGLAGSGELFF.

The gene calls are TRBV18 and TRBJ2-7; D gene unclear. V lost 3 bases and J lost 2, with 2 bases in between. Germline loops: CDR1 KGHSH, CDR2 LQKENI. The CDR3 is made up of 11 amino acids. The CDR3, as DNA: TGTGCCAGCTCACCCACCTACGAGCAGTACTTC. This translates into CASSPTYEQYF.

This clone was seen more than once but under ten times. The CDR3 DNA reads as TGCGCCAGCAGCTCATCGACTGTCCAAGAGACCCAGTACTTC. This codes for CASSSSTVQETQYF. The chain combines TRBV5-1 with TRBJ2-5; D uncertain. V lost 3 bases to trimming and J lost 1 base, with 10 bases between them. Germline V gene sequence: CDR1 SGHRS, CDR2 YFSETQ. This CDR3 has 14 amino acids.

The chain is built from TRBV27 and TRBJ2-7; 11 bases map to TRBD2. Trimming cost V 0 bases and J 4 bases; bases outside gene matches: 2. The CDR3 extends over 15 amino acids. The germline gives CDR1 MNHEY, CDR2 SMNVEV (reference sequence). For the CDR3, the DNA is TGTGCCAGCAGTTTATCCCTAGCGGGGGGATACGAGCAGTACTTC. Translation: CASSLSLAGGYEQYF.

This chain links TRBV3-1 (or the pseudogene TRBV3-2) with TRBJ2-2; possible D gene TRBD1, 6 bases. Germline CDR1 reads LGHDT; CDR2 reads YNNKEL (reference sequence). The CDR3 is 15 residues long. Trimming stripped 4 bases from V and 7 bases from J, with 16 bases between. CDR3 protein: CASSRTGPSVGELFF. DNA of the CDR3: TGTGCCAGCAGCCGAACAGGGCCAAGTGTCGGGGAGCTGTTTTTT.

The rearrangement links TRBV5-5 to TRBJ2-5; tentatively, D is TRBD1 (6 bases). There are 14 residues in the CDR3. Trimming left V 4 bases short and J 1 base short, with 11 bases between. Germline V gives CDR1 SGHKS, CDR2 YYEKEE (reference sequence). The CDR3 DNA sequence: TGTGCCAGCAGCCCAAGGACAGTCCAAGAGACCCAGTACTTC. It is translated as CASSPRTVQETQYF. The complete variable domain, with remaining parts taken from reference TRBV5-5 and TRBJ2-5, reads DAGVTQSPTHLIKTRGQQVTLRCSPISGHKSVSWYQQVLGQGPQFIFQYYEKEERGRGNFPDRFSARQFPNYSSELNVNALLLGDSALYLCASSPRTVQETQYFGPGTRLLVL.

The chain has TRBV9 and TRBJ2-1; the match to TRBD2 covers 12 bases. V lost 3 bases, J lost 4 bases, and 8 bases stayed unmatched. CDR3 length: 17 residues. Germline CDR1 is SGDLS and CDR2 is YYNGEE. The CDR3 DNA is TGTGCCAGCAGCGAATTTCCTACTAGCGGGGGGTACAATGAGCAGTTCTTC. This translates into CASSEFPTSGGYNEQFF.

This chain connects TRBV11-2 to TRBJ2-3, with D possibly being TRBD2 (5 bases). Germline CDR1 reads SGHAT; CDR2 reads FQNNGV. With 2 bases removed from V and 0 bases from J, the gap between germline ends came to 9 bases. This CDR3 is built from 15 residues. CDR3: CASSLMRASTDTQYF. CDR3 DNA sequence: TGTGCCAGCAGCTTAATGCGGGCTAGCACAGATACGCAGTATTTT. Together with reference TRBV11-2 and TRBJ2-3, the CDR3 gives the full variable domain: EAGVAQSPRYKIIEKRQSVAFWCNPISGHATLYWYQQILGQGPKLLIQFQNNGVVDDSQLPKDRFSAERLKGVDSTLKIQPAKLEDSAVYLCASSLMRASTDTQYFGPGTRLTVL.

The J gene is TRBJ1-3, the V gene TRBV18; 11 nucleotides match TRBD1. From germline, CDR1 is KGHSH and CDR2 LQKENI. This CDR3 has 16 residues. J gave up 4 bases and V 0 bases, and 2 bases lay outside the gene matches. DNA for the CDR3: TGTGCCAGCTCACCACCTTGGACAGGGGGCGGAAACACCATATATTTT. This encodes CASSPPWTGGGNTIYF.

The V and J genes are TRBV10-2 and TRBJ2-3, with D tentatively TRBD1 (8 bases). CDR1 WSHSY and CDR2 SAAADI come from the germline V gene. V was shortened by 0 bases and J by 5 bases, with 15 bases between the two germline ends. The CDR3 contains 16 residues. CDR3 loop: CASSESQGGVEDTQYF. The CDR3 nucleotides read TGCGCCAGCAGTGAGTCACAGGGGGGGGTGGAAGATACGCAGTATTTT.

Of note for this clone: Other DNA sequences in this specimen translate into the identical CDR3. CDR3 sequence reads: CASSIRGGRETQYF. The DNA for the CDR3 is TGTGCCAGTAGTATTAGAGGGGGTCGAGAGACCCAGTACTTC. The chain links TRBV19 to TRBJ2-5; maybe TRBD1 (6 bases). CDR3 length equals 14 residues. CDR1 LNHDA and CDR2 SQIVND come from the germline V gene (reference sequence). Trimming left V 3 bases short and J 4 bases short, with 12 bases between.

The chain uses TRBV6-1 and TRBJ1-1; no clear D. The V gene's germline CDR1 is MNHNS and CDR2 SASEGT. CDR3 length equals 17 residues. Between the trimmed V and J ends, which lost 1 base and 0 bases, there was a span of 15 bases. CDR3 coding DNA: TGTGCCAGCAGTGAAGGATGGACTAGGCCCTTGAACACTGAAGCTTTCTTT. This gives the protein CASSEGWTRPLNTEAFF.

The V and J genes are TRBV5-1 and TRBJ2-6; the match to TRBD1 covers 9 bases. Germline V gene data show CDR1 as SGHRS and CDR2 as YFSETQ. Unmatched junction bases numbered 7, after V lost 6 bases and J lost 0 bases. The CDR3 has 17 residues. Written as DNA, the CDR3 is TGCGCCAGCATCGGGACAGGGCTTTCCTCTGGGGCCAACGTCCTGACTTTC. This gives the protein CASIGTGLSSGANVLTF.

J is TRBJ2-2 and V is TRBV27, with 8 nucleotides matching TRBD2. The junction had 14 bases not matched to a gene; V was cut back by 5 bases and J by 6 bases. CDR3 length: 17 residues. Germline-derived CDR1 and CDR2 are MNHEY and SMNVEV (reference sequence). Here the CDR3 reads CASSQPVGLAGPGELFF. The DNA for the CDR3 is TGTGCCAGCAGTCAGCCCGTGGGGCTAGCGGGTCCCGGGGAGCTGTTTTTT.

CDR3 sequence reads: CASSKRTGPNNSPLHF. The CDR3 DNA sequence: TGCGCCAGCAGCAAAAGGACAGGGCCAAATAATTCACCCCTCCACTTT. The gene calls are TRBV5-1 and TRBJ1-6; 8 nucleotides line up with TRBD1. The CDR3 has 16 amino acids. Germline lookup yields CDR1 SGHRS and CDR2 YFSETQ. V shed 4 bases and J 5 bases; nucleotides not matched to a gene: 8.

The chain links TRBV2 to TRBJ1-1; a weak D match, TRBD1 (6 bases). V shed 5 bases and J shed 2 bases, with 9 bases lying between them. The CDR3 has 13 amino acids. Germline loops: CDR1 SNHLY, CDR2 FYNNEI. CDR3 nucleotide sequence: TGTGCCAGCAGTTTACAGGGAAACACTGAAGCTTTCTTT. Translated, it gives CASSLQGNTEAFF.

The rearrangement joins TRBV6-2 or TRBV6-3 to TRBJ2-2; 11 bases are a match to TRBD1. This CDR3 is 16 amino acids long. Germline CDR1 and CDR2: MNHEY and SVGEGT. V gave up 5 bases and J gave up 3 bases; unmatched junction bases: 5. The DNA of the CDR3 is TGTGCCAGCAGTCCCTGGGACAGGGGGGACACCGGGGAGCTGTTTTTT. This codes for CASSPWDRGDTGELFF.

This chain connects TRBV5-1 to TRBJ1-1; D gene ambiguous. The CDR3 spans 14 residues. Trimming took off 0 bases at V and 1 base at J, with 7 bases between the two ends. Germline CDR1 is SGHRS and CDR2 is YFSETQ. This CDR3 reads CASSLAQENTEAFF. Here the CDR3 DNA reads TGCGCCAGCAGCTTGGCTCAGGAGAACACTGAAGCTTTCTTT.

This CDR3 is CSVGDSGYGYTF. As DNA, the CDR3 is TGCAGCGTTGGGGACAGCGGCTATGGCTACACCTTC. The chain couples TRBV29-1 to TRBJ1-2; 7 bases match TRBD1. This CDR3 is built from 12 residues. Germline CDR1 and CDR2: SQVTM and ANQGSEA. V lost 4 bases and J lost 4; bases outside the gene matches: 3.

V gene TRBV21-1 combines with J gene TRBJ2-7; no check of the table's D call, TRBD2, against the DNA was made. TRBV21-1 is given as a pseudogene. CDR3 length: 19 amino acids. The CDR3 here is CASSGAHGSASGGAQEQYF. The CDR3, as DNA: TGTGCCAGCAGCGGGGCTCACGGGAGTGCCAGCGGGGGGGCCCAGGAGCAGTACTTC.

This clone has just one count. The CDR3 is CASSDRGIPTDTQYF. CDR3 DNA sequence: TGCGCCAGCAGTGATAGGGGTATTCCCACAGATACGCAGTATTTT. V usage is TRBV10-1 and J usage is TRBJ2-3; D is perhaps TRBD1 (5 bases). Looked up from germline, CDR1 is WNHNN and CDR2 is SYGVQD (reference sequence). Trimming pared 3 bases from V and 2 bases from J, leaving 12 bases between. The CDR3 sequence is 15 residues long.

Comment on this clone: Germline is not matched at one junction end, which may reflect a read error. CDR3 region: CASSLDRGPLLSGNTIYF. In DNA form, the CDR3 reads TGTGCCAGCAGCCTAGACAGGGGGCCACTCCTCTCTGGAAACACCATATATTTT. The chain joins TRBV11-2 to TRBJ1-3; TRBD1 matches at 10 bases. The germline V gene has CDR1 SGHAT and CDR2 FQNNGV. The CDR3 is 18 amino acids. Full variable domain (outside the CDR3, taken from reference TRBV11-2 and TRBJ1-3): EAGVAQSPRYKIIEKRQSVAFWCNPISGHATLYWYQQILGQGPKLLIQFQNNGVVDDSQLPKDRFSAERLKGVDSTLKIQPAKLEDSAVYLCASSLDRGPLLSGNTIYFGEGSWLTVV.

CDR3 DNA sequence: TGTGCCAGCAACGACGGGAGTCTGAACACTGAAGCTTTCTTT. Translation: CASNDGSLNTEAFF. The V call is TRBV9, the J call TRBJ1-1; D is ambiguous. The CDR3 spans 14 residues. The V and J ends lost 6 bases and 0 bases respectively, with 12 bases between them. Per germline, CDR1 SGDLS and CDR2 YYNGEE. Full variable domain (remainder filled in from reference TRBV9 and TRBJ1-1): DSGVTQTPKHLITATGQRVTLRCSPRSGDLSVYWYQQSLDQGLQFLIQYYNGEERAKGNILERFSAQQFPDLHSELNLSSLELGDSALYFCASNDGSLNTEAFFGQGTRLTVV.

V and J are TRBV29-1 and TRBJ2-3; D uncertain. Looked up from germline, CDR1 is SQVTM and CDR2 is ANQGSEA. V dropped 8 bases and J dropped 1 base, with 16 bases sitting between them. CDR3 length equals 14 residues. CDR3 region: CSICLAGRTDTQYF. The CDR3 DNA follows: TGCAGCATATGCCTTGCTGGGCGCACAGATACGCAGTATTTT.

J is TRBJ2-3 and V is TRBV12-3 or TRBV12-4; D is possibly TRBD2 (5 bases). This CDR3 has 12 amino acids. Trimming removed 3 bases from V and 9 bases from J, with 10 bases in between. CDR3 residues: CASSLERGTQYF. CDR3 sequence (DNA): TGTGCCAGCAGTTTGGAGCGAGGGACGCAGTATTTT.

The rearrangement joins TRBV12-3 or TRBV12-4 to TRBJ1-1; no firm D call. V was trimmed by 3 bases and J by 1 base, leaving 3 bases between them. The CDR3 consists of 12 residues. In DNA form, the CDR3 reads TGTGCCAGCAGTTTCGGGAACACTGAAGCTTTCTTT. This codes for CASSFGNTEAFF.

V and J are TRBV12-3 or TRBV12-4 and TRBJ2-1, with 8 nucleotides matching TRBD2. The J segment lost 7 bases and the V segment lost 6 bases, leaving 5 bases of the junction unmatched. The CDR3 is 13 amino acids. For the CDR3, the DNA is TGTGCCAGCAGACCCAGCGGGGGTAATGAGCAGTTCTTC. Translation gives CASRPSGGNEQFF.

J is TRBJ2-2 and V is TRBV9, with 7 positions matching TRBD1. The J segment lost 4 bases and the V segment lost 1 base, leaving 7 bases of the junction unmatched. Germline V CDR1 and CDR2: SGDLS, YYNGEE. The CDR3 extends over 16 amino acids. CDR3 region: CASSVSPQGVTGELFF. The CDR3 DNA reads TGTGCCAGCAGCGTATCCCCCCAGGGGGTCACCGGGGAGCTGTTTTTT.

The chain links TRBV5-1 to TRBJ2-5; 10 nucleotides match TRBD1. Germline assignment: CDR1 SGHRS and CDR2 YFSETQ. The CDR3 consists of 17 residues. V trimming: 5 bases; J trimming: 4 bases; junction bases outside the gene matches: 14. The CDR3 coding sequence is TGCGCCAGCAGTCCGGAGAGGACAGGGGGTTCGCGAGAGACCCAGTACTTC. Amino acids: CASSPERTGGSRETQYF.